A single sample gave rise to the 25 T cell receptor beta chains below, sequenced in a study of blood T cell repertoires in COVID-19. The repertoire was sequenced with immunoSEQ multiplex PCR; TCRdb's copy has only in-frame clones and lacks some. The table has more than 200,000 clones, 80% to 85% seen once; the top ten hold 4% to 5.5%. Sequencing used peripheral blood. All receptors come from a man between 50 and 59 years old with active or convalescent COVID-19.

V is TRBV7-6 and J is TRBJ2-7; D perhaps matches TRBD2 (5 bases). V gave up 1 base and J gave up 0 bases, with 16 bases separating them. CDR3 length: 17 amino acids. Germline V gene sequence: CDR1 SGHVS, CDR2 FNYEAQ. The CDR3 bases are TGTGCCAGCAGCTTAGGGGTTCGTGAGGGCCGCTCCTACGAGCAGTACTTC. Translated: CASSLGVREGRSYEQYF.

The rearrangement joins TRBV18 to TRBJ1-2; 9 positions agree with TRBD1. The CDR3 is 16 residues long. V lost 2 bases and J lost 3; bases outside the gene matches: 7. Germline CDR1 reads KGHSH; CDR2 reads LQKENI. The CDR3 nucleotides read TGTGCCAGCTCACCAACGTGGACAGGGGAGGACTATGGCTACACCTTC. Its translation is CASSPTWTGEDYGYTF. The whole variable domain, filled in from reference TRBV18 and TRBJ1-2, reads NAGVMQNPRHLVRRRGQEARLRCSPMKGHSHVYWYRQLPEEGLKFMVYLQKENIIDESGMPKERFSAEFPKEGPSILRIQQVVRGDSAAYFCASSPTWTGEDYGYTFGSGTRLTVV.

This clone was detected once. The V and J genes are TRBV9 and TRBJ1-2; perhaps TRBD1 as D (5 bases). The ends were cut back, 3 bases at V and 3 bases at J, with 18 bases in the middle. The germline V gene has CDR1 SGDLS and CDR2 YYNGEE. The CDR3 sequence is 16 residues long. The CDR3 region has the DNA TGTGCCAGCAGCGACACGGTAGTAGACAGCCACTATGGCTACACCTTC. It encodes CASSDTVVDSHYGYTF.

The CDR3 region has the DNA TGTGCCAGCAGCGTAGAAATAGCAGCCCAAGAGACCCAGTACTTC. Its translation is CASSVEIAAQETQYF. The chain joins TRBV9 to TRBJ2-5; D unclear. V gave up 0 bases and J gave up 1 base, with 10 bases separating them. The CDR3 length is 15 residues. Germline CDR1 reads SGDLS; CDR2 reads YYNGEE.

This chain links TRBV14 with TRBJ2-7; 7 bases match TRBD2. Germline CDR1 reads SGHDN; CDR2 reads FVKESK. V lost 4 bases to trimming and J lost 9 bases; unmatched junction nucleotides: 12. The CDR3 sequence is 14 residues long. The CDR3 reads CASSPSAGRLGQYF. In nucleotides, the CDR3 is TGTGCCAGCAGCCCTTCAGCGGGGCGCTTAGGGCAGTACTTC.

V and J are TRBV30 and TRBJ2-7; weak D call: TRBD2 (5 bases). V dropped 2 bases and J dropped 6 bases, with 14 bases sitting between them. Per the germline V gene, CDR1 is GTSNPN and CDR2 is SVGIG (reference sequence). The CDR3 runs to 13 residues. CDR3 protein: CAWSTGSSPEQYF. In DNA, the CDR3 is TGTGCCTGGAGTACGGGGTCCTCTCCCGAGCAGTACTTC. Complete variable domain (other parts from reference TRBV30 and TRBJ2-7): SQTIHQWPATLVQPVGSPLSLECTVEGTSNPNLYWYRQAAGRGLQLLFYSVGIGQISSEVPQNLSASRPQDRQFILSSKKLLLSDSGFYLCAWSTGSSPEQYFGPGTRLTVT.

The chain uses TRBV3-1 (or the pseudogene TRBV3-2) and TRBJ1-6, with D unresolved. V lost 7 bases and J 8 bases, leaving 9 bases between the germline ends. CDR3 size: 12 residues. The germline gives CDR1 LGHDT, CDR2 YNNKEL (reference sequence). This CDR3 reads CASKEYDSPLHF. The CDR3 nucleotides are TGTGCCAGCAAGGAGTATGATTCACCCCTCCACTTT.

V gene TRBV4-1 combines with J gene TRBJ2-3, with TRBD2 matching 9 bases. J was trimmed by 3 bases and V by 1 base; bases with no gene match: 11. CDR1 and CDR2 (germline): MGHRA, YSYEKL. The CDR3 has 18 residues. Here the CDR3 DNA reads TGCGCCAGCAGCCAAGGTAGTTTGCGGGGGGGCCGTACAGATACGCAGTATTTT. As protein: CASSQGSLRGGRTDTQYF.

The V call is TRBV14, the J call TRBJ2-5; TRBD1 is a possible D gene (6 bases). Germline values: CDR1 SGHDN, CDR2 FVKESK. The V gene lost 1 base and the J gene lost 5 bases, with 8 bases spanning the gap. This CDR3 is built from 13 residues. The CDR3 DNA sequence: TGTGCCAGCAGCCAAGTTAGGGGGGAGACCCAGTACTTC. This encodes CASSQVRGETQYF.

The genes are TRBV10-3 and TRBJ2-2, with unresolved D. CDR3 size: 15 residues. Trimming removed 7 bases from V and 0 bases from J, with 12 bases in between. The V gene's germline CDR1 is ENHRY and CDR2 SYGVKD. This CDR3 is CAINGVPTNTGELFF. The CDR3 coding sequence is TGTGCCATCAATGGAGTCCCAACGAACACCGGGGAGCTGTTTTTT.

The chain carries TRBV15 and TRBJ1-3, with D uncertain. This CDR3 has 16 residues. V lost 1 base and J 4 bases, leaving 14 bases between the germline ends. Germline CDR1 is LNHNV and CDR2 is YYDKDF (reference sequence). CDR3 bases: TGTGCCACCAGCAGAGGCCTTTGGGGAGGGGGAAACACCATATATTTT. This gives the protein CATSRGLWGGGNTIYF.

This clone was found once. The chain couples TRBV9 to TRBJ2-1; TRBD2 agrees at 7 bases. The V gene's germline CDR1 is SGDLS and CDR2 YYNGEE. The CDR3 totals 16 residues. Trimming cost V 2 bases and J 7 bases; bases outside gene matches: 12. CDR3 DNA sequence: TGTGCCAGCAGCGTCGCCGGGAGGCGCCCCGTTAATGAGCAGTTCTTC. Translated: CASSVAGRRPVNEQFF.

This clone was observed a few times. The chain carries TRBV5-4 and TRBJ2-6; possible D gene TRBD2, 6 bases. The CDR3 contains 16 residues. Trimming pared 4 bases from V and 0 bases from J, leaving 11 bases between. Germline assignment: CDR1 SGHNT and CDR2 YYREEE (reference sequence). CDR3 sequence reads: CASSTGLNSGANVLTF. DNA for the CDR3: TGTGCCAGCAGCACGGGACTGAACTCTGGGGCCAACGTCCTGACTTTC.

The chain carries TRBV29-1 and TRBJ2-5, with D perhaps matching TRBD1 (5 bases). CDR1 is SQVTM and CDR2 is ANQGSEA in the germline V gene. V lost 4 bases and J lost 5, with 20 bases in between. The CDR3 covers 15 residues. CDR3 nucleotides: TGCAGCGTTGTAAGGGGTTCGGGCATGACGGAGACCCAGTACTTC. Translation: CSVVRGSGMTETQYF.

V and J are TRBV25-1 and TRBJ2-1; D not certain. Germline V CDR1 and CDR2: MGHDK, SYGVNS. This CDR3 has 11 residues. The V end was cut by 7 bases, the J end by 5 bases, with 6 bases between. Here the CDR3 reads CASKLDNEQFF. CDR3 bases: TGTGCCAGCAAACTGGACAATGAGCAGTTCTTC.

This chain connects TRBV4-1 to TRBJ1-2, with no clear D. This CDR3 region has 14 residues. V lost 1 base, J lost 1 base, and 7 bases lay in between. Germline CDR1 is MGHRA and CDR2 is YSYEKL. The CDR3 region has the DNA TGCGCCAGCAGCCAAGGGGCCAGTAACTATGGCTACACCTTC. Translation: CASSQGASNYGYTF.

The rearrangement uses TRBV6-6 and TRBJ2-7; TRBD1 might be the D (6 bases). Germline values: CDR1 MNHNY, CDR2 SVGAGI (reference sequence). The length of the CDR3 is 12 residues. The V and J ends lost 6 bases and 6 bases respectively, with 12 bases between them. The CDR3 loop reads CASSVDSREQYF. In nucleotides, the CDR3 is TGTGCCAGCAGCGTGGACAGCCGCGAGCAGTACTTC.

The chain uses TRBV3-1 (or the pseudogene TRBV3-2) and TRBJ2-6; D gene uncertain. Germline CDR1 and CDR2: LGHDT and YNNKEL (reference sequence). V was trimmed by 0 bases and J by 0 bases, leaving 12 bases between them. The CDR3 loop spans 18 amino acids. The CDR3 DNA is TGTGCCAGCAGCCAAGATTCATTGGTGAGCTCTGGGGCCAACGTCCTGACTTTC. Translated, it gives CASSQDSLVSSGANVLTF.

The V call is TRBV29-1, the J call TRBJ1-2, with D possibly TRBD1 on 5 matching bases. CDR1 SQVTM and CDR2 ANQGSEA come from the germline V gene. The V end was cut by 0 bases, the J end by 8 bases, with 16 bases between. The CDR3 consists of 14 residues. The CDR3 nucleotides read TGCAGCGTTGAAGATGATCAGGGCAGATTAGGCTACACCTTC. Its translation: CSVEDDQGRLGYTF.

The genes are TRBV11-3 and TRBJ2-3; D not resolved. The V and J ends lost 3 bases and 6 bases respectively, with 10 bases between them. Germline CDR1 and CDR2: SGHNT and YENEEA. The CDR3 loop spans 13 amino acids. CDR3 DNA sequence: TGTGCCAGCAGCTTGACTGGAAGCGATACGCAGTATTTT. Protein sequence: CASSLTGSDTQYF.

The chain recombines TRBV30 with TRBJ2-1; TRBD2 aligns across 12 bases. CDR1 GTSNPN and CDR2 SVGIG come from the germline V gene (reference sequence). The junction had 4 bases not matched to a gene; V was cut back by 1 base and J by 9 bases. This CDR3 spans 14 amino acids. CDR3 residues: CAWSGLAGGFEQFF. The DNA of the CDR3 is TGTGCCTGGAGTGGCCTAGCGGGGGGGTTTGAGCAGTTCTTC.

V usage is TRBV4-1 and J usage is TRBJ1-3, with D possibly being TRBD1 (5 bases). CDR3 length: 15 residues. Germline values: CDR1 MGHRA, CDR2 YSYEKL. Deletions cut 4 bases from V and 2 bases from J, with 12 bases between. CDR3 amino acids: CASSLGWGAGNTIYF. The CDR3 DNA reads TGCGCCAGCAGCCTAGGGTGGGGGGCTGGAAACACCATATATTTT.

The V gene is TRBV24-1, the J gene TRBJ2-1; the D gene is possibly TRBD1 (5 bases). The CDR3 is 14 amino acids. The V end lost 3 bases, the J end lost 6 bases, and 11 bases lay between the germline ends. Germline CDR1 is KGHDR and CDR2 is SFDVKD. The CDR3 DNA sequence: TGTGCCACCAGTGATCCAGGACAAGTCAATGAGCAGTTCTTC. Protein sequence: CATSDPGQVNEQFF.

The CDR3 DNA reads as TGTGCCACCAGTGACCCCATTAGCGGGGGCCCTCATTTGAATGAGCAGTTCTTC. As protein: CATSDPISGGPHLNEQFF. The chain combines TRBV24-1 with TRBJ2-1; 9 positions match TRBD2. The CDR3 runs 18 residues. Germline V gene lookup returns CDR1 KGHDR and CDR2 SFDVKD. Trimming at V came to 4 bases and at J to 7 bases, leaving 16 bases not matched to a gene.

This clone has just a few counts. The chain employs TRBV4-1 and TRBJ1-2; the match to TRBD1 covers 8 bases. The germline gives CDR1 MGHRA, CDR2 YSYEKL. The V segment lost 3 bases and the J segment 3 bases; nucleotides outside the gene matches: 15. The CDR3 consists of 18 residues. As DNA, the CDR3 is TGCGCCAGCAGCCAGGATTCCTCCGGGACAGGCCTTCACTATGGCTACACCTTC. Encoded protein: CASSQDSSGTGLHYGYTF.